A single sample gave rise to the 21 T cell receptor beta chains below, sequenced in a study of CD4 T cells in relation to SARS-CoV-2 and coronaviruses. These TCRs are of unknown antigen specificity. Clones were sequenced by immunoSEQ multiplex PCR, and TCRdb holds only the in-frame ones, with some missing. The table lists 20,000 to 30,000 clones, around 76% of them singletons. CD4+ T cells from unexposed donors were obtained before the COVID-19 pandemic (2011-2018). Isolation of CD4+ T cells took place after roughly nine days in culture. The sample taken for sequencing was CD4+ T cells from PBMCs, cultured in vitro. The source of these receptors is a human donor in good health.

The sample holds a few counts of this clone. This rearrangement joins TRBV14 to TRBJ1-2; D is ambiguous. The ends were cut back, 1 base at V and 8 bases at J, with 17 bases in the middle. The V gene's germline CDR1 is SGHDN and CDR2 FVKESK. The CDR3 is 15 amino acids. The CDR3 region is CASSQGWTGPGGYTF. CDR3 DNA: TGTGCCAGCAGCCAAGGTTGGACGGGCCCTGGAGGCTACACCTTC.

The J gene is TRBJ1-4, the V gene TRBV28; 7 bases are a match to TRBD1. V shed 6 bases, J shed 6 bases, and the junction held 10 bases outside the gene matches. The CDR3 spans 15 residues. The germline V gene has CDR1 MDHEN and CDR2 SYDVKM. The CDR3, as DNA: TGTGCCAGCAGGGATCAGGGGGAGCGATATGAAAAACTGTTTTTT. Protein product: CASRDQGERYEKLFF.

This clone was found a few times. J is TRBJ2-2 and V is TRBV11-3, with D unclear. V was cut by 3 bases and J by 1 base, with 9 bases left in between. CDR1 SGHNT and CDR2 YENEEA come from the germline V gene. This CDR3 contains 15 residues. CDR3 residues: CASSFGPMNTGELFF. CDR3 DNA sequence: TGTGCCAGCAGCTTCGGACCCATGAACACCGGGGAGCTGTTTTTT.

This chain joins TRBV6-5 and TRBJ1-1, with D perhaps TRBD1 (5 bases). Looked up from germline, CDR1 is MNHEY and CDR2 is SVGAGI. V gave up 6 bases and J gave up 5 bases, with 16 bases separating them. The CDR3 has 14 amino acids. In DNA form, the CDR3 reads TGTGCCAGCAGACGGGACTCGACACGAACTGAAGCTTTCTTT. Protein product: CASRRDSTRTEAFF.

The gene calls are TRBV5-4 and TRBJ2-7; D is unclear. Trimming removed 1 base at V and 3 bases at J, with 5 bases between. This CDR3 has 12 amino acids. The V gene's germline CDR1 is SGHNT and CDR2 YYREEE (reference sequence). The chain's CDR3 is CASSLPGYEQYF. The DNA of the CDR3 is TGTGCCAGCAGCTTGCCGGGCTACGAGCAGTACTTC.

This clone showed up just a few times. This chain uses TRBV12-3 or TRBV12-4 with TRBJ1-2, with 7 bases fitting TRBD1. This CDR3 has 13 residues. V gave up 6 bases and J gave up 8 bases; unmatched junction bases: 9. The CDR3, as DNA: TGTGCCAGCAGGATGACAGGGAAGCTCGGCTACACCTTC. Its protein product is CASRMTGKLGYTF.

V gene TRBV6-4 combines with J gene TRBJ2-1, with unresolved D. Trimming left V 4 bases short and J 9 bases short, with 7 bases between. Germline lookup yields CDR1 MRHNA and CDR2 SNTAGT. This CDR3 has 11 residues. The CDR3 here is CASSGRGEQFF. The DNA of the CDR3 is TGTGCCAGCAGTGGCAGAGGTGAGCAGTTCTTC.

The sample holds a few counts of this clone. This chain connects TRBV5-1 to TRBJ1-2; D is unclear. The CDR3 is made up of 13 amino acids. The V gene's germline CDR1 is SGHRS and CDR2 YFSETQ. V lost 4 bases and J 3 bases, leaving 10 bases between the germline ends. CDR3 coding DNA: TGCGCCAGCAGCCCGGGCGGCGACTATGGCTACACCTTC. This encodes CASSPGGDYGYTF.

The rearrangement links TRBV12-5 to TRBJ2-4, with D possibly being TRBD1 (6 bases). Germline loops: CDR1 LGHNT, CDR2 FRNRAP. The V end was cut by 5 bases, the J end by 5 bases, with 10 bases between. This CDR3 region has 13 residues. CDR3 bases: TGTGCTAGTGGTCGCTGGACAGAAAACATTCAGTACTTC. Encoded protein: CASGRWTENIQYF.

The rearrangement joins TRBV19 to TRBJ1-5; D perhaps matches TRBD1 (5 bases). CDR1 is LNHDA, CDR2 SQIVND, per germline (reference sequence). Between the trimmed V and J ends, which lost 4 bases and 4 bases, there was a span of 11 bases. The CDR3 runs to 14 residues. The CDR3 is CASSSRGINQPQHF. The CDR3 region has the DNA TGTGCCAGTAGTAGCCGGGGCATAAATCAGCCCCAGCATTTT.

This chain uses TRBV5-1 with TRBJ2-3, with a weak D call TRBD2 (6 bases). Looked up from germline, CDR1 is SGHRS and CDR2 is YFSETQ. This CDR3 has 13 amino acids. Trimming took off 3 bases at V and 3 bases at J, with 8 bases between the two ends. The CDR3: CASSSLATDTQYF. Here the CDR3 DNA reads TGCGCCAGCAGCTCCCTAGCGACAGATACGCAGTATTTT.

The chain joins TRBV28 to TRBJ2-7; D unresolved. V lost 4 bases and J 7 bases, leaving 17 bases between the germline ends. This CDR3 region has 14 residues. Germline loops: CDR1 MDHEN, CDR2 SYDVKM. DNA of the CDR3: TGTGCCAGCAGTTCCTCCTACGGAGTTCAGGAGCAGTACTTC. Amino acids: CASSSSYGVQEQYF.

A few counts support this clone. This chain uses TRBV27 with TRBJ2-7; D may be TRBD1 (5 bases). Trimming shortened V by 7 bases and J by 7 bases, and 17 bases separated the two germline ends. Germline CDR1 reads MNHEY; CDR2 reads SMNVEV (reference sequence). The CDR3 length is 13 residues. The CDR3 DNA sequence: TGTGCCAGCATCCCAGGGAAGCCGGAGGAGCAGTACTTC. Amino acids: CASIPGKPEEQYF.

This clone was recorded once. This chain connects TRBV9 to TRBJ2-7, with 8 bases aligning to TRBD2. The CDR3 has 15 residues. J lost 4 bases, V lost 2 bases, and 8 bases had no gene match. CDR1 is SGDLS, CDR2 YYNGEE, per germline. CDR3 nucleotides: TGTGCCAGCAGCGTCGCCGGGACTAGTTCGTACGAGCAGTACTTC. Translating gives CASSVAGTSSYEQYF.

The chain links TRBV5-6 to TRBJ1-6, with TRBD1 identical over 10 bases. V was clipped by 4 bases and J by 6 bases; unmatched bases: 7. This CDR3 is built from 16 residues. The germline gives CDR1 SGHDT, CDR2 YYEEEE. CDR3 amino acids: CASSTRDRGGNSPLHF. The CDR3, as DNA: TGTGCCAGCAGCACCCGGGACAGGGGAGGTAATTCACCCCTCCACTTT. The entire variable domain, with the rest obtained from reference TRBV5-6 and TRBJ1-6, is as follows: DAGVTQSPTHLIKTRGQQVTLRCSPKSGHDTVSWYQQALGQGPQFIFQYYEEEERQRGNFPDRFSGHQFPNYSSELNVNALLLGDSALYLCASSTRDRGGNSPLHFGNGTRLTVT.

V usage is TRBV2 and J usage is TRBJ2-1; D may be TRBD2 (5 bases). V was shortened by 2 bases and J by 1 base, with 15 bases between the two germline ends. In germline, CDR1 is SNHLY, CDR2 FYNNEI. The CDR3 has 17 residues. CDR3 DNA sequence: TGTGCCAGCAGTGAATGGGGAGTAGGTCGGTCCTACAATGAGCAGTTCTTC. Translated: CASSEWGVGRSYNEQFF.

This sequence joins TRBV4-2 and TRBJ1-1; TRBD1 is a possible D gene (5 bases). The CDR3 sequence is 16 residues long. V was clipped by 2 bases and J by 1 base, with 14 bases between them. Germline loops: CDR1 LGHNA, CDR2 YNFKEQ. The chain's CDR3 is CASSQQQGTANTEAFF. CDR3 nucleotides: TGTGCCAGCAGCCAACAACAAGGGACGGCGAACACTGAAGCTTTCTTT.

J is TRBJ2-7 and V is TRBV3-1 (or the pseudogene TRBV3-2), with unresolved D. Trimming left V 4 bases short and J 3 bases short, with 28 bases between. CDR3 size: 19 residues. Germline loops: CDR1 LGHDT, CDR2 YNNKEL (reference sequence). Here the CDR3 DNA reads TGTGCCAGCAGCCCCGATCCCCGATCAGCGACCCGTAAAGTCTACGAGCAGTACTTC. It is translated as CASSPDPRSATRKVYEQYF.

The chain uses TRBV20-1 and TRBJ2-3; either TRBD1 or TRBD2 may supply D (7 bases each). Germline CDR1 reads DFQATT; CDR2 reads SNEGSKA (reference sequence). V was cut by 3 bases and J by 5 bases, with 15 bases left in between. This CDR3 spans 14 amino acids. The CDR3 DNA is TGCAGTGCTAGTTGGGGGGGACAGTTAGATACGCAGTATTTT. Translating gives CSASWGGQLDTQYF.

The gene calls are TRBV14 and TRBJ1-1, with D possibly TRBD1 on 5 matching bases. Trimming stripped 3 bases from V and 5 bases from J, with 13 bases between. The CDR3 length is 14 residues. Germline-derived CDR1 and CDR2 are SGHDN and FVKESK. Here the CDR3 reads CASSQLGGGTEAFF. CDR3 DNA: TGTGCCAGCAGCCAGCTGGGGGGAGGAACTGAAGCTTTCTTT.

The chain employs TRBV6-5 and TRBJ1-1; D may be TRBD1 (6 bases). This CDR3 contains 13 residues. Trimming removed 4 bases at V and 5 bases at J, with 11 bases between. Germline assignment: CDR1 MNHEY and CDR2 SVGAGI. CDR3 amino acids: CASSSHQGTEAFF. DNA of the CDR3: TGTGCCAGCAGTTCCCATCAGGGGACTGAAGCTTTCTTT.